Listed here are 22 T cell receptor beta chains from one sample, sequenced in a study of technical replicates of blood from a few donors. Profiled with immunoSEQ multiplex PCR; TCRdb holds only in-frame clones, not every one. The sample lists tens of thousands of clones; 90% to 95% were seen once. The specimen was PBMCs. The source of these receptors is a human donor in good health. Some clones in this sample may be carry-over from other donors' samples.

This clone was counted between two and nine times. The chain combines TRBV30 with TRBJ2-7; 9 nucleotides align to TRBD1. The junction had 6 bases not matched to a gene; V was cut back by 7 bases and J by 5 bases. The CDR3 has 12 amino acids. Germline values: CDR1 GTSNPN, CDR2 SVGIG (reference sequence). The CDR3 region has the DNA TGTGCCTTTGGACAGGGGAACCACGAGCAGTACTTC. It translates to CAFGQGNHEQYF.

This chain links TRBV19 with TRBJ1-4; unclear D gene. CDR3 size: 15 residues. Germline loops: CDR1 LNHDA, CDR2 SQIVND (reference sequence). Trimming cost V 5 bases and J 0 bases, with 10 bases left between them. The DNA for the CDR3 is TGTGCCAGTAGTGAAACAGCCGCAACTAATGAAAAACTGTTTTTT. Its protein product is CASSETAATNEKLFF.

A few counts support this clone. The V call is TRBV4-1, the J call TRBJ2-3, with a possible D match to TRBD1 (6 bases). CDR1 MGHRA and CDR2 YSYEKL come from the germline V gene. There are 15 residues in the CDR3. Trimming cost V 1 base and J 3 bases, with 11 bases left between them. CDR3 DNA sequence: TGCGCCAGCAGCCAAGTACAGGGAGATACAGATACGCAGTATTTT. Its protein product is CASSQVQGDTDTQYF.

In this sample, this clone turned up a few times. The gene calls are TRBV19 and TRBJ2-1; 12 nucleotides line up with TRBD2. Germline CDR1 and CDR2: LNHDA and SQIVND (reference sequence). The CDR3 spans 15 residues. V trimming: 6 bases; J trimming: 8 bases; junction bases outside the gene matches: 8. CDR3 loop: CASSSGTSGFYEQFF. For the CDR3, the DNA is TGTGCCAGTAGCTCCGGGACTAGCGGGTTCTATGAGCAGTTCTTC. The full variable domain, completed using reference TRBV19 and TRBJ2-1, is DGGITQSPKYLFRKEGQNVTLSCEQNLNHDAMYWYRQDPGQGLRLIYYSQIVNDFQKGDIAEGYSVSREKKESFPLTVTSAQKNPTAFYLCASSSGTSGFYEQFFGPGTRLTVL.

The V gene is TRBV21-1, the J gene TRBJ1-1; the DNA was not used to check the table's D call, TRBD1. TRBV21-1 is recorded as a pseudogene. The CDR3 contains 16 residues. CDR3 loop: CASSHLRVDRFTEAFF. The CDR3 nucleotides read TGTGCCAGCAGCCACCTAAGGGTTGACAGGTTCACTGAAGCTTTCTTT.

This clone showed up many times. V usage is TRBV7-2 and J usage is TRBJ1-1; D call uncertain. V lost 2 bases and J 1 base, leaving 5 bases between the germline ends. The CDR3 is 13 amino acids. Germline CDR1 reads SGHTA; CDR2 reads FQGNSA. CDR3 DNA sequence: TGTGCCAGCAGCTTAAGAGGGAACACTGAAGCTTTCTTT. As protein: CASSLRGNTEAFF.

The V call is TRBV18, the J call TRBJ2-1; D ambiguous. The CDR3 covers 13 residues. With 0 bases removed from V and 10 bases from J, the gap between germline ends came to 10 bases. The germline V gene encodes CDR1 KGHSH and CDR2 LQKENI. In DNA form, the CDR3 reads TGTGCCAGCTCACCACCGTCCAGTCGAGAGCAGTTCTTC. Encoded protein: CASSPPSSREQFF.

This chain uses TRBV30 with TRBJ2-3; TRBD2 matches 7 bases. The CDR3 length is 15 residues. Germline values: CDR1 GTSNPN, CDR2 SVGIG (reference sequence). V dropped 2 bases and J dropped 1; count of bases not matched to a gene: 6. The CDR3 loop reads CAWSLGLAGTDTQYF. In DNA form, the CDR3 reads TGTGCCTGGAGTCTTGGGCTAGCGGGCACAGATACGCAGTATTTT.

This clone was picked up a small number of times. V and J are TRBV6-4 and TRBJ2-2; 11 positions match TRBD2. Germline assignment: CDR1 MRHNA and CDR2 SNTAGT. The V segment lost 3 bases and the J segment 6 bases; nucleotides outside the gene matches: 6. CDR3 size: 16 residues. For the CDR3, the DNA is TGTGCCAGCAGTGAAGATAGCGGGGGGGCCGCCGGGGAGCTGTTTTTT. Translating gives CASSEDSGGAAGELFF.

This chain's CDR3 is CASRREGGADTQYF. The DNA for the CDR3 is TGTGCCAGCAGGCGGGAGGGGGGTGCAGATACGCAGTATTTT. This chain joins TRBV6-5 and TRBJ2-3; 9 bases are shared with TRBD2. V shed 6 bases and J 4 bases; nucleotides not matched to a gene: 5. This CDR3 comprises 14 residues. Germline lookup yields CDR1 MNHEY and CDR2 SVGAGI.

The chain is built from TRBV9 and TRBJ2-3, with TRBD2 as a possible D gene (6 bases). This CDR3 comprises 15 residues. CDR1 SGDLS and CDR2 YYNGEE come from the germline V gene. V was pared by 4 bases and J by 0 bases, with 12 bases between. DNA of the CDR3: TGTGCCAGCAGCTGGTGGGGGGACAGCACAGATACGCAGTATTTT. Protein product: CASSWWGDSTDTQYF.

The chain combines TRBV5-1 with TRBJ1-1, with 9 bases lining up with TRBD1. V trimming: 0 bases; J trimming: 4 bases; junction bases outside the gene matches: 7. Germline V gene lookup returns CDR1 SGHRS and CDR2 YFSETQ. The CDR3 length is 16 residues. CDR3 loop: CASSLAPQGAGTEAFF. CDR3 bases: TGCGCCAGCAGCTTGGCTCCACAGGGGGCAGGCACTGAAGCTTTCTTT.

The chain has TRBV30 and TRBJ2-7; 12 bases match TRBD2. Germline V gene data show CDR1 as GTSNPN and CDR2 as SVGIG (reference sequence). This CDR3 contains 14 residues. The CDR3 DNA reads TGTGCTTTCCTAGCGGGAGGGCCAAGATACGAGCAGTACTTC. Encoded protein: CAFLAGGPRYEQYF. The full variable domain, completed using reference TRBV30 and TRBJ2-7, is SQTIHQWPATLVQPVGSPLSLECTVEGTSNPNLYWYRQAAGRGLQLLFYSVGIGQISSEVPQNLSASRPQDRQFILSSKKLLLSDSGFYLCAFLAGGPRYEQYFGPGTRLTVT.

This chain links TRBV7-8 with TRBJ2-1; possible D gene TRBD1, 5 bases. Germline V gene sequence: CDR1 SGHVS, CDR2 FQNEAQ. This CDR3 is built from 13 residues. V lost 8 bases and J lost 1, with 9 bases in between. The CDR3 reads CASGATSYNEQFF. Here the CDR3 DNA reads TGTGCCAGCGGGGCCACTTCCTACAATGAGCAGTTCTTC.

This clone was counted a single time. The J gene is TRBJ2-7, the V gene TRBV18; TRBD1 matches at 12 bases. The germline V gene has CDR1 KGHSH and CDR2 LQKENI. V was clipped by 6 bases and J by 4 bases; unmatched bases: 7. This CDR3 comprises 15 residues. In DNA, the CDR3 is TGTGCCAGCTCGGGTATGGGACAGGGGGCGTACGAGCAGTACTTC. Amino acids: CASSGMGQGAYEQYF.

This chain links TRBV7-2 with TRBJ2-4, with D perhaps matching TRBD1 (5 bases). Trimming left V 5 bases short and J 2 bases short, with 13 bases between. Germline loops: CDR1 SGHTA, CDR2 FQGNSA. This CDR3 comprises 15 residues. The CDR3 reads CASSPPTDPKNIQYF. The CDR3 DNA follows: TGTGCCAGCAGCCCCCCGACAGATCCCAAAAACATTCAGTACTTC.

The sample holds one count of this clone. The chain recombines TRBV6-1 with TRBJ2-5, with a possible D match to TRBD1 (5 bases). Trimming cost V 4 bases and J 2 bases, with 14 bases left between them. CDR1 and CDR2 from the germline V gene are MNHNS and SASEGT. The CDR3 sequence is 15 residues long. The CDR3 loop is CASSGRTNLQETQYF. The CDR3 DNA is TGTGCCAGCAGTGGTAGGACAAACTTACAAGAGACCCAGTACTTC.

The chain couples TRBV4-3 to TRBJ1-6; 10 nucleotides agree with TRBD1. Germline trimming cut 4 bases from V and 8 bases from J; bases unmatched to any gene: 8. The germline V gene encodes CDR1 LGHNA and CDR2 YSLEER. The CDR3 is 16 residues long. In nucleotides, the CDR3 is TGCGCCAGCAGCCGGAGGACAGGGGGGAGGGATTCACCCCTCCACTTT. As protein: CASSRRTGGRDSPLHF.

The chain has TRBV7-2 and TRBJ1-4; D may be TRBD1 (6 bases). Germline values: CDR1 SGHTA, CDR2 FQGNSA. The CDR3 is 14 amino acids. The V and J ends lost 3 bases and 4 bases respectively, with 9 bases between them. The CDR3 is CASSFDRRNEKLFF. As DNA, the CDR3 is TGTGCCAGCAGCTTCGACAGGCGTAATGAAAAACTGTTTTTT.

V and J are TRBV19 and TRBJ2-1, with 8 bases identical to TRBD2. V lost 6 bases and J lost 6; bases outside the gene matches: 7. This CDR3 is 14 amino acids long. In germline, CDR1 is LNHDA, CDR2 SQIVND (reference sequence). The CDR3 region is CASSLGLGGNEQFF. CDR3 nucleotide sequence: TGTGCCAGTAGCCTGGGACTAGGAGGCAATGAGCAGTTCTTC.

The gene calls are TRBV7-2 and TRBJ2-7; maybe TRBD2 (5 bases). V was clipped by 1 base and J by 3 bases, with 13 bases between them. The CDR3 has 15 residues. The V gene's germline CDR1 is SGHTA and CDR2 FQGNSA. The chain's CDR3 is CASSLVPQAGYEQYF. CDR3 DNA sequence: TGTGCCAGCAGCTTAGTCCCGCAGGCGGGCTACGAGCAGTACTTC.

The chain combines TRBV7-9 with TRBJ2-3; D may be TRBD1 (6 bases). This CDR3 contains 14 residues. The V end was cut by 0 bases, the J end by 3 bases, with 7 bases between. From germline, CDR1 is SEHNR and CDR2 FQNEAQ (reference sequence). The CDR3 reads CASSLAQGTDTQYF. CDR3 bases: TGTGCCAGCAGCTTAGCCCAGGGGACAGATACGCAGTATTTT. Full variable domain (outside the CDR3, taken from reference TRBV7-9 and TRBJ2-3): DTGVSQNPRHKITKRGQNVTFRCDPISEHNRLYWYRQTLGQGPEFLTYFQNEAQLEKSRLLSDRFSAERPKGSFSTLEIQRTEQGDSAMYLCASSLAQGTDTQYFGPGTRLTVL.